The rows below give T cell receptor beta chains drawn from one sample of a study of post-analysis software for immune sequencing data. MiXCR, applied by TCRdb to the PCR reads, yields one record per CDR3 protein. The data hold hundreds of thousands of distinct CDR3 sequences, with 25% to 30% observed a single time. Material: blood. The receptor source for this set is a girl aged 10 to 17 with multiple sclerosis. Each CDR3 is given with its conserved first and last residue. The D gene is left open where the match is weak. Size is stated for part of the rows, as once, few or many counts, or as a class when the clone is expanded.

TRBV7-2	TRBD2	TRBJ2-1	-	CASSLFPGGPSYNEQFF	TGTGCCAGCAGCTTATTCCCGGGAGGGCCGTCCTACAATGAGCAGTTCTTC
TRBV5-6	TRBD2	TRBJ2-1	-	CASSSLANYNEQFF	TGTGCCAGCAGCTCACTAGCGAACTACAATGAGCAGTTCTTC
TRBV25-1	-	TRBJ2-3	-	CASSEFRSTDTQYF	TGTGCCAGCAGTGAATTCCGGAGCACAGATACGCAGTATTTT
TRBV11-2	-	TRBJ2-3	-	CASALGADTQYF	TGTGCCAGCGCGTTGGGCGCAGATACGCAGTATTTT
TRBV29-1	TRBD2	TRBJ2-7	-	CSGRTSGNGEQYF	TGCAGCGGTCGGACTAGCGGGAACGGCGAGCAGTACTTC
TRBV27	TRBD1	TRBJ1-2	-	CASSSGGSVKGYTF	TGTGCCAGCAGTTCAGGGGGCAGTGTGAAAGGCTACACCTTC
TRBV2	-	TRBJ2-5	few	CASSELMTEETQYF	TGTGCCAGCAGTGAGCTGATGACAGAAGAGACCCAGTACTTC
TRBV3-1	-	TRBJ1-1	once	CASSQLGGTNTEAFF	TGTGCCAGCAGCCAACTCGGGGGGACGAACACTGAAGCTTTCTTT
TRBV6-5	-	TRBJ2-7	few	CASRRGSSYEQYF	TGTGCCAGCAGAAGGGGGAGCTCCTACGAGCAGTACTTC
TRBV24-1	TRBD2	TRBJ2-1	-	CATSTLAGGTHNEQFF	TGTGCCACCTCCACCCTAGCGGGAGGTACACACAATGAGCAGTTCTTC
TRBV20-1	-	TRBJ2-3	-	CSAKHRVGPDTQYF	TGCAGTGCCAAACACAGGGTTGGCCCAGATACGCAGTATTTT
TRBV20-1	TRBD1	TRBJ2-7	few	CSAREQGQAYEQYF	TGCAGTGCTAGGGAACAGGGGCAGGCCTACGAGCAGTACTTC
TRBV5-1	TRBD1	TRBJ2-7	few	CASSLESGTGRYEQYF	TGCGCCAGCAGCTTGGAATCCGGGACAGGGCGGTACGAGCAGTACTTC
TRBV28	-	TRBJ2-7	few	CASSLKASSLGREQYF	TGTGCCAGCAGTTTGAAAGCGTCTTCACTTGGGCGCGAGCAGTACTTC
TRBV27	-	TRBJ2-3	-	CASRRVPDTQYF	TGTGCCAGCAGACGGGTTCCAGATACGCAGTATTTT
TRBV27	TRBD2	TRBJ2-7	many	CASKTSGRTSYEQYF	TGTGCCAGCAAGACTAGCGGGAGGACTTCCTACGAGCAGTACTTC
TRBV5-6	TRBD1	TRBJ2-7	many	CASSPTGIYEQYF	TGTGCCAGCAGCCCGACAGGGATCTACGAGCAGTACTTC
TRBV20-1	-	TRBJ2-3	-	CSAWPTSTDTQYF	TGCAGTGCTTGGCCAACTAGCACAGATACGCAGTATTTT
TRBV4-3	TRBD1	TRBJ2-5	many	CASSQAGQSQETQYF	TGCGCCAGCAGCCAAGCGGGACAGAGCCAAGAGACCCAGTACTTC
TRBV2	TRBD1	TRBJ1-2	many	CASRAPGQGSYGYTF	TGTGCCAGCAGAGCACCGGGACAGGGGAGTTATGGCTACACCTTC
TRBV3-1	TRBD1	TRBJ1-1	many	CASSQGTGGTEAFF	TGTGCCAGCAGCCAAGGGACAGGGGGCACTGAAGCTTTCTTT
TRBV20-1	TRBD2	TRBJ2-3	-	CSDLLAGVEDTQYF	TGCAGTGACCTACTAGCGGGAGTTGAGGATACGCAGTATTTT